Listed here is a single TCR beta chain. The CDR3 has 14 amino acids. Germline assignment: CDR1 SGHNT and CDR2 YYREEE (reference sequence). The J segment lost 6 bases and the V segment lost 0 bases, leaving 3 bases of the junction unmatched. The treatment is: preoperative locoregional IRX-2 cytokine immunotherapy. This sample was included in a study of preoperative IRX-2 immunotherapy in early breast cancer. TCRdb's copy holds only in-frame clones and misses some; the assay was immunoSEQ multiplex PCR. The table has 20,000 to 30,000 clones, roughly 95% seen once. The sequenced sample was tumor tissue, obtained after IRX-2 immunotherapy. This chain uses TRBV5-4 with TRBJ2-1; 7 bases map to TRBD2. The clonotype was recovered from a human donor with breast cancer. DNA for the CDR3: TGTGCCAGCAGCTTGGGGGACTACTTCAATGAGCAGTTCTTC. It codes for CASSLGDYFNEQFF.